This T cell receptor beta chain was found in a study of cytomegalovirus exposure and HLA in healthy donors. Findings and caveats of the study: Only CMV serostatus was available as immune exposure information.

PCR involved 60 Vbeta and 13 Jbeta primers. TCRdb's copy holds only in-frame clones and misses some; the assay was immunoSEQ multiplex PCR. Its clone listing holds some 130,000 clones. In regard to this clone: The antigen is undetermined. One end of the junction is discordant with germline, which a read error may explain.

Germline V lookup: CDR1 LNHDA, CDR2 SQIVND (reference sequence). The CDR3 consists of 16 residues. This chain links TRBV19 with TRBJ1-5; 7 nucleotides match TRBD1. The TCR comes from a woman aged 40 to 50 in good health and CMV-seronegative. The sequencing input was PBMCs. DNA for the CDR3: TGTGCCAGTAGTATAGGACAGGGTTATAGCGATCAGCCCCAGCATTTT. It is translated as CASSIGQGYSDQPQHF.